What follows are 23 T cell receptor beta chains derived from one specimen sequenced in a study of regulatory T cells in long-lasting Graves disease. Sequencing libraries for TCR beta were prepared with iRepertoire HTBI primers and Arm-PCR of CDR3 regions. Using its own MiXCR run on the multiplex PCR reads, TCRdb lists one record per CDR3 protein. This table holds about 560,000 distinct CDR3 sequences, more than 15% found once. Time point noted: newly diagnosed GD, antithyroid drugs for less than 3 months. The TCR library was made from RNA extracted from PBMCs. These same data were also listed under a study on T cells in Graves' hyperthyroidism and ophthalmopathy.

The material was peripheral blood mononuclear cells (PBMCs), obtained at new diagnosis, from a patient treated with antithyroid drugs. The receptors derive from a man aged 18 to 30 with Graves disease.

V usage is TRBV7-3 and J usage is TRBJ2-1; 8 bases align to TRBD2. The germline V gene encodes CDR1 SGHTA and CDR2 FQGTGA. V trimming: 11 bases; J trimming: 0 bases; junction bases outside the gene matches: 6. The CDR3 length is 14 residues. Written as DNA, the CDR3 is TGTGCCCCCGGGGGGGGGAGCTCCTACAATGAGCAGTTCTTC. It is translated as CAPGGGSSYNEQFF.

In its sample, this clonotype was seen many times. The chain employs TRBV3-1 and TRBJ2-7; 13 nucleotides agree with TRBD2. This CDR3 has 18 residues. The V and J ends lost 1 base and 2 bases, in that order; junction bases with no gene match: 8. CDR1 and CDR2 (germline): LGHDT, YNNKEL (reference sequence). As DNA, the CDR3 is TGTGCCAGCAGCCAAGCCTGGACTAGCGGGAGTGTGGCCTACGAGCAGTACTTC. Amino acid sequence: CASSQAWTSGSVAYEQYF.

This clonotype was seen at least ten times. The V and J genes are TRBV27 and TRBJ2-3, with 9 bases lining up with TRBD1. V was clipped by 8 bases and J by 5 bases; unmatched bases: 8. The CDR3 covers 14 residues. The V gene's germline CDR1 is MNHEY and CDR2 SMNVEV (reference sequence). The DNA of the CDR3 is TGTGCCAGCGGATTACAGGGGGCAATAGATACGCAGTATTTT. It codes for CASGLQGAIDTQYF.

The CDR3 nucleotides read TGTGCCAGCAGCCGACATCCCTTGTCCAATGAGCAGTTCTTC. Its translation is CASSRHPLSNEQFF. The chain has TRBV3-1 and TRBJ2-1; D call uncertain. This CDR3 spans 14 amino acids. V shed 4 bases and J shed 6 bases, with 13 bases lying between them. CDR1 is LGHDT, CDR2 YNNKEL, per germline (reference sequence).

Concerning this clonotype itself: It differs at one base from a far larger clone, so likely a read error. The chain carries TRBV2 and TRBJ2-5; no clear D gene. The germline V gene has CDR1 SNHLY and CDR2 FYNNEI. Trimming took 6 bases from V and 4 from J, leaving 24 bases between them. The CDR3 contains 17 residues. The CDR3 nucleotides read TGTGCCAGCAGCCCGGCAGGCGCGCCGCGGATGGGAGAGACCCAGTACTTC. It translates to CASSPAGAPRMGETQYF.

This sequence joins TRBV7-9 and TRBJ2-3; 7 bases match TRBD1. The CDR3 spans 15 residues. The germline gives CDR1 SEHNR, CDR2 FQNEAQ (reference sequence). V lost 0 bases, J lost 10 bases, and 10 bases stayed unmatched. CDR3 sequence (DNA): TGTGCCAGCAGCTTAGCGCTGGACAGGTCGAGTCCGCAGTATTTT. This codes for CASSLALDRSSPQYF.

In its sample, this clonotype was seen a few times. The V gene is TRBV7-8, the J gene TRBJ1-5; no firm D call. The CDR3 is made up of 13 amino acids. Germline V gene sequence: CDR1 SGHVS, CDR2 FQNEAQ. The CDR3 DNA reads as TGTGTTAGCTCCCTCCAGCGGAATCAGCCCCAGCATTTT. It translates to CVSSLQRNQPQHF.

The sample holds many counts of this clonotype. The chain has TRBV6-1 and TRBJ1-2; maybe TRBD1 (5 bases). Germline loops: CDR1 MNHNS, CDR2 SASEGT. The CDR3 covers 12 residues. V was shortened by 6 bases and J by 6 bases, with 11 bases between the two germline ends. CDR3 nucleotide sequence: TGTGCCAGCAGGGGACGGAGAGATGGCTACACCTTC. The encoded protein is CASRGRRDGYTF.

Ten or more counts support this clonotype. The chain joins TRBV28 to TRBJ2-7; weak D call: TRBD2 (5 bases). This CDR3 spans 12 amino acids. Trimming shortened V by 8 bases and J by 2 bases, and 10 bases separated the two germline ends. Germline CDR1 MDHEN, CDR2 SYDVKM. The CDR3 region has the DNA TGTGCCAGCGGTTCCGGGACCTACGAGCAGTACTTC. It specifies CASGSGTYEQYF.

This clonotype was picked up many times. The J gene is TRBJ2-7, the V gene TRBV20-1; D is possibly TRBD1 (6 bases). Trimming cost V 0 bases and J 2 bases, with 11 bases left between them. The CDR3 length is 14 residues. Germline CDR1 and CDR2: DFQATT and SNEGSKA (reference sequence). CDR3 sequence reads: CSARDLDRPYEQYF. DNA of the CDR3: TGCAGTGCTAGAGATTTGGACAGACCCTACGAGCAGTACTTC.

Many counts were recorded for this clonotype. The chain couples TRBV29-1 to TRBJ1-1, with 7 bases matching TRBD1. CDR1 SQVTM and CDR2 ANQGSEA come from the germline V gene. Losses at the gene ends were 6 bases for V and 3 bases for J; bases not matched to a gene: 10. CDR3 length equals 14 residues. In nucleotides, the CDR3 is TGCAGCGTGCGACCGCTCAGGGGGGACACTGAAGCTTTCTTT. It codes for CSVRPLRGDTEAFF.

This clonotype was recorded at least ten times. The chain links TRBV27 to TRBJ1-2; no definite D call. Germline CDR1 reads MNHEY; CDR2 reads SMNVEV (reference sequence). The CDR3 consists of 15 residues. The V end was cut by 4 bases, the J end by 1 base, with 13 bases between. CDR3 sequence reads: CASSSGRVLNYGYTF. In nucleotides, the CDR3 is TGTGCCAGCAGTTCCGGCAGAGTGCTTAACTATGGCTACACCTTC.

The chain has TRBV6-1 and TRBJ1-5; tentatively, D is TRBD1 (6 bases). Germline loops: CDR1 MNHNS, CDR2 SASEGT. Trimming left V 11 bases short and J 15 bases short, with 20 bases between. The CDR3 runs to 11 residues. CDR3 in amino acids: CACRGGRSWHF. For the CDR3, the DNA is TGTGCCTGTCGGGGGGGGCGGTCTTGGCATTTT.

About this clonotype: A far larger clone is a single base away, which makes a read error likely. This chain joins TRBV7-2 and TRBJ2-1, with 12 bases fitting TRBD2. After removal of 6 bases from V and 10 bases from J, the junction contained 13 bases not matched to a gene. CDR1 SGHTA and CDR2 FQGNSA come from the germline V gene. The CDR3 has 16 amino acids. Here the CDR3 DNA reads TGTGCCAGCAGGAGGCCTCGGGGACTAGCGGGTTACGAGCAGTTCTTC. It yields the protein CASRRPRGLAGYEQFF.

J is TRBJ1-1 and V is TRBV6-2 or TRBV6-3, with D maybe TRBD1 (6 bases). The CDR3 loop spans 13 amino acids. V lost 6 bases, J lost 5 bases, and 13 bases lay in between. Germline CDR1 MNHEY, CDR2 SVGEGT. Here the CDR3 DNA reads TGTGCCAGCAGCTCTCAGGGGCCGACTGAAGCTTTCTTT. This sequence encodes CASSSQGPTEAFF.

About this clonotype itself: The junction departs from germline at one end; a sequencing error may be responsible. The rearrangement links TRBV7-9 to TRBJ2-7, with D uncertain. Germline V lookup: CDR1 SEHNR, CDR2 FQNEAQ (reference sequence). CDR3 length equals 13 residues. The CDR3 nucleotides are TGTGCCGGCAGCTTAGAAACGAACTACGAGCAGTACTTC. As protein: CAGSLETNYEQYF.

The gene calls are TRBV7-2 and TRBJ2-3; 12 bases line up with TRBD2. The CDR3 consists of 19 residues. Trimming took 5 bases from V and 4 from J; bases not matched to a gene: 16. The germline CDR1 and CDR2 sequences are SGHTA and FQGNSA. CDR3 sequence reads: CASSRLAGGLPPRADTQYF. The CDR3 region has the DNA TGTGCCAGCAGCAGGCTAGCGGGAGGGCTCCCCCCGCGAGCAGATACGCAGTATTTT.

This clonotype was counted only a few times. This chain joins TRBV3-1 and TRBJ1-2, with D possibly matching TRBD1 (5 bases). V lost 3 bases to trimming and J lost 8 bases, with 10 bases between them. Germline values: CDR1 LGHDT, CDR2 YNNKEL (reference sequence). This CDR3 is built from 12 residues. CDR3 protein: CASSHRAGGYTF. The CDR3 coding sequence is TGTGCCAGCAGCCACAGGGCCGGGGGCTACACCTTC.

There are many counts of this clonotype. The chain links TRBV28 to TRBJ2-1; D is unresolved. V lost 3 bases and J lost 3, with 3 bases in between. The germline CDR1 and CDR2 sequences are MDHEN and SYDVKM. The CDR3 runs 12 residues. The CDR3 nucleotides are TGTGCCAGCAGTTTCGTCTACAATGAGCAGTTCTTC. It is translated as CASSFVYNEQFF.

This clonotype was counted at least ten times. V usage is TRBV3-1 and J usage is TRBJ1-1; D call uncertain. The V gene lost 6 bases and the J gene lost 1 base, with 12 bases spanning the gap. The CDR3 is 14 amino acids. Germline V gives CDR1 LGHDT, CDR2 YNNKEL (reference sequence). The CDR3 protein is CASRTVVGNTEAFF. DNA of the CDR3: TGTGCCAGCAGGACGGTTGTGGGGAACACTGAAGCTTTCTTT.

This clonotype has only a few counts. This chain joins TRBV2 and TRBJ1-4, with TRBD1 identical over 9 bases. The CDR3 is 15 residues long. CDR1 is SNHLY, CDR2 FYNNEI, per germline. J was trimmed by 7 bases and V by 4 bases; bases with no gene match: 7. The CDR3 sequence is CASSAQGTGFEKLFF. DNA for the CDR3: TGTGCCAGCAGTGCTCAGGGGACAGGGTTTGAAAAACTGTTTTTT.

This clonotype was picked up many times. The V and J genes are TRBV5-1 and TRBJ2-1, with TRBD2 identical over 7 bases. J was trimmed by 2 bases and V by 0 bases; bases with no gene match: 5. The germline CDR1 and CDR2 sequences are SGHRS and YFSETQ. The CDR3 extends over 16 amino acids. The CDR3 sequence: CASSLAASGAYNEQFF. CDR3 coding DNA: TGCGCCAGCAGCTTGGCGGCTAGCGGAGCCTACAATGAGCAGTTCTTC.

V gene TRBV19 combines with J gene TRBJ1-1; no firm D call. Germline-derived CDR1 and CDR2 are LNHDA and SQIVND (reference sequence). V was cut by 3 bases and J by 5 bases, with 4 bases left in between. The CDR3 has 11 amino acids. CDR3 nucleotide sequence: TGTGCCAGTAGTATCTGGACTGAAGCTTTCTTT. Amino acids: CASSIWTEAFF.